The source of this T cell receptor beta chain is a study of spatial heterogeneity in lung cancer. For the study at large: The average appearance count of each unique TCR and UMI combination in raw reads was more than ten. Study-level findings and limits: One measure, the expanded intratumoral alpha and beta TCR count, tracked tumor mutation counts.

As to time point: sample taken at primary tumor resection. Sequencing of whole RNA from tumor, nontumor lung or frozen PBMC involved no sorting. Within the sample, this clonotype is medium-sized. Its target is unknown. The germline gives CDR1 LGHNA, CDR2 YNFKEQ. V dropped 8 bases and J dropped 9; count of bases not matched to a gene: 7. The CDR3 sequence is 13 residues long. MiXCR, run by TCRdb on the 5' RACE reads, gives a single entry per CDR3 protein. The table lists 1,500 to 2,000 distinct CDR3 sequences, roughly 5.1% of them singletons. This rearrangement joins TRBV4-2 to TRBJ1-6, with 7 bases identical to TRBD1. Sequenced here: lung tumor tissue, sampled at surgery. This clonotype was obtained from a male donor with early-stage non-small cell lung cancer. CDR3 amino acids: CASREQGRSPLHF. CDR3 sequence (DNA): TGTGCCAGCCGTGAACAGGGGCGTTCACCCCTCCACTTT.